This TCR beta chain was identified during a study of graft-versus-host responses after intestinal transplantation. Background on the study: Transplant types were multivisceral, liver-intestinal, or isolated intestinal. Every transplant recipient was induced with anti-thymocyte globulin, then maintained on tacrolimus and steroids for about 3 years.

CDR1 and CDR2 from the germline V gene are GTSNPN and SVGIG (reference sequence). This CDR3 is built from 15 residues. V lost 5 bases and J 0 bases, leaving 14 bases between the germline ends. Worth noting for this clone: Antigen: not known.

Whole-study findings and limits: Clonal ratios of graft-versus-host to host-versus-graft in allografts were high for patients exhibiting graft-donor T cell macrochimerism. GvH clones were identified in recipient marrow, with some first appearing in ileum or blood.

Clones were read by immunoSEQ multiplex PCR, and TCRdb kept only the in-frame ones, dropping some. The table lists tens of thousands of clones, roughly 92% of them singletons. Sequenced material: unstimulated CD4+ T cells sorted from spleen or lymph node cells, taken before intestinal transplant. The receptor's source is a human donor who received an intestinal transplant. The chain couples TRBV30 to TRBJ1-3; D is unclear. The CDR3: CAWVGHSTSGNTIYF. CDR3 bases: TGTGCCTGGGTTGGGCACAGTACCTCTGGAAACACCATATATTTT.